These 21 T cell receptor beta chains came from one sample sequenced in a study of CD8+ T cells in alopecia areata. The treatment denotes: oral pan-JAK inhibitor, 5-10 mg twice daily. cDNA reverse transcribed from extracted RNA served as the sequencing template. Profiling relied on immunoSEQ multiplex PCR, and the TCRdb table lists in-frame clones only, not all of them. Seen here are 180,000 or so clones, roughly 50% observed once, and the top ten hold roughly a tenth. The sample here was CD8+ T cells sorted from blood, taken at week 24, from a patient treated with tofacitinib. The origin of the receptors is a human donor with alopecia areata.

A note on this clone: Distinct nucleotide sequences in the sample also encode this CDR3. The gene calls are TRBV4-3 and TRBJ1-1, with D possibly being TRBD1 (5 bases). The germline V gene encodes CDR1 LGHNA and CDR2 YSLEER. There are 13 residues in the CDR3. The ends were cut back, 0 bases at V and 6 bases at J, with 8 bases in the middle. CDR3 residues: CASSQDQGSEAFF. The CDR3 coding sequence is TGCGCCAGCAGCCAAGATCAGGGCTCTGAAGCTTTCTTT.

The CDR3 DNA reads TGTGCCAGCAGCGCGGGACTAGCATATGATGAGCAGTTCTTC. This translates into CASSAGLAYDEQFF. V and J are TRBV9 and TRBJ2-1; 9 nucleotides match TRBD2. Germline V gives CDR1 SGDLS, CDR2 YYNGEE. After removal of 3 bases from V and 8 bases from J, the junction contained 6 bases not matched to a gene. This CDR3 is 14 amino acids long.

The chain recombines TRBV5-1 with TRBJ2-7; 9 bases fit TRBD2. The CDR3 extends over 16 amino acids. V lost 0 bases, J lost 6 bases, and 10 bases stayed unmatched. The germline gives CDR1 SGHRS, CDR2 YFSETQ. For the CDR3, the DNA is TGCGCCAGCAGCTTGGATGGCGGGGGGGCTGTTAGCGAGCAGTACTTC. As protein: CASSLDGGGAVSEQYF.

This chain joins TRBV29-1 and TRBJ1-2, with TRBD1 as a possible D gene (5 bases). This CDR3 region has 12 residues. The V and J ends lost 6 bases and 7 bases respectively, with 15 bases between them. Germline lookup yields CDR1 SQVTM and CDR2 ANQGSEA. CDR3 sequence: CSVKTGGSGYTF. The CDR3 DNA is TGCAGCGTCAAAACAGGCGGGTCTGGCTACACCTTC.

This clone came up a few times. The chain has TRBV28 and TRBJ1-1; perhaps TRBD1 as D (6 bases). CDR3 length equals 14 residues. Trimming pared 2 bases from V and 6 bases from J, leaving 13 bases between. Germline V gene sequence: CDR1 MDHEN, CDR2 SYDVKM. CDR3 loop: CASSLGGSESEAFF. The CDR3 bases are TGTGCCAGCAGTTTAGGGGGCAGTGAGTCTGAAGCTTTCTTT.

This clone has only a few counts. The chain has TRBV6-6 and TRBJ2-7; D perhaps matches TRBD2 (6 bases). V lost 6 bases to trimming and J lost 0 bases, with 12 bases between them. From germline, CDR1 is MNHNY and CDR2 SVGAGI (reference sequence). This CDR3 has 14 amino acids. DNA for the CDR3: TGTGCCAGCAGGATAGCGGTGAGCTCCTACGAGCAGTACTTC. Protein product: CASRIAVSSYEQYF.

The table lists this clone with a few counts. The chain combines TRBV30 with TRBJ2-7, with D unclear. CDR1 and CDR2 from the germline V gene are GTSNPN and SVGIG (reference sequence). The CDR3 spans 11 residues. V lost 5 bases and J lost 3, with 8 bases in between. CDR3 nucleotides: TGTGCCTGGGAACTCGGCTACGAGCAGTACTTC. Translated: CAWELGYEQYF.

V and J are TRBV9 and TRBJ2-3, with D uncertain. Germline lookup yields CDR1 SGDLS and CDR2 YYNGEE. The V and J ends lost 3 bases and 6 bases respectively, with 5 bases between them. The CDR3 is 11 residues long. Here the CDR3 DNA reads TGTGCCAGCAGCGCGGAGGATACGCAGTATTTT. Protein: CASSAEDTQYF.

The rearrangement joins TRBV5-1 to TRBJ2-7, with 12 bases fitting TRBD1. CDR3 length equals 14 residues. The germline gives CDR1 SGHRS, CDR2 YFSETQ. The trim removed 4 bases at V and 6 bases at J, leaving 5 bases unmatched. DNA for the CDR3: TGCGCCAGCAGCCCCGGGACAGGGGGCGTCGAGCAGTACTTC. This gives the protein CASSPGTGGVEQYF.

The CDR3: CASSQGTTNEQFF. CDR3 sequence (DNA): TGTGCCAGCTCACAGGGGACGACCAATGAGCAGTTCTTC. J is TRBJ2-1 and V is TRBV7-9, with TRBD1 matching 7 bases. CDR1 is SEHNR, CDR2 FQNEAQ, per germline (reference sequence). There are 13 residues in the CDR3. V was pared by 8 bases and J by 6 bases, with 7 bases of the junction left unmatched. Supplemented by reference TRBV7-9 and TRBJ2-1, the full variable domain reads DTGVSQNPRHKITKRGQNVTFRCDPISEHNRLYWYRQTLGQGPEFLTYFQNEAQLEKSRLLSDRFSAERPKGSFSTLEIQRTEQGDSAMYLCASSQGTTNEQFFGPGTRLTVL.

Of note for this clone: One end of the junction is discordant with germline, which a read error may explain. The CDR3 bases are TGCGCCAGCAGCCAACGACAGGGCGACGAGCAGTACTTC. Residues: CASSQRQGDEQYF. The chain is built from TRBV5-4 and TRBJ2-7; TRBD1 agrees at 7 bases. The CDR3 covers 13 residues. Germline values: CDR1 SGHNT, CDR2 YYREEE (reference sequence).

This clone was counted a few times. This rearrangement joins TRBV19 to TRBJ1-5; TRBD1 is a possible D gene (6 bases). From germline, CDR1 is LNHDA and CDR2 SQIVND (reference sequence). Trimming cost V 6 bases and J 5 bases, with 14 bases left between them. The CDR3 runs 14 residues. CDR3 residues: CASRPRGVDQPQHF. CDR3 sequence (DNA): TGTGCCAGTAGGCCGAGGGGGGTGGATCAGCCCCAGCATTTT.

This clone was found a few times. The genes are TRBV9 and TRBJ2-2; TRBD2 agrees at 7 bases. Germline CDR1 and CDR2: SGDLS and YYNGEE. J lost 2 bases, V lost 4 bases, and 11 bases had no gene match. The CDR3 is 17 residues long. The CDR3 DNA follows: TGTGCCAGCAGCCCCAAACCTGGGGGGGGTAACACCGGGGAGCTGTTTTTT. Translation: CASSPKPGGGNTGELFF.

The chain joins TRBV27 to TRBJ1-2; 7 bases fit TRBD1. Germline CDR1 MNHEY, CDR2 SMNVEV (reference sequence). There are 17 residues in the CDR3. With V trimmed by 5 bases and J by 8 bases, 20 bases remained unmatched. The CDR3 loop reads CASSLGAGGGELWGYTF. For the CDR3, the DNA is TGTGCCAGCAGTCTGGGGGCTGGAGGGGGCGAGCTTTGGGGCTACACCTTC.

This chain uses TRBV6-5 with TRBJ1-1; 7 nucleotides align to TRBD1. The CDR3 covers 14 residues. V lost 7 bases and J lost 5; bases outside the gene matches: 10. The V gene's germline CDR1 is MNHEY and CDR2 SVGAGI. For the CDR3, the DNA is TGTGCCAGCACCAAGACAGGGAGCGGGACTGAAGCTTTCTTT. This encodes CASTKTGSGTEAFF.

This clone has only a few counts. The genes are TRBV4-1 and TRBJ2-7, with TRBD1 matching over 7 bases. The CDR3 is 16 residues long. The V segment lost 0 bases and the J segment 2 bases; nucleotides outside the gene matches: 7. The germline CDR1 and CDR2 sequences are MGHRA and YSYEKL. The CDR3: CASSQEVQGVPYEQYF. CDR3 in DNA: TGCGCCAGCAGCCAAGAGGTGCAGGGGGTCCCCTACGAGCAGTACTTC.

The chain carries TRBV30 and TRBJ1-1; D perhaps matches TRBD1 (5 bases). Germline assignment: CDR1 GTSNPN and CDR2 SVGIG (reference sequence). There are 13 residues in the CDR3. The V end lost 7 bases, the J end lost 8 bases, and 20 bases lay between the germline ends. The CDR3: CAYGLGAPLEAFF. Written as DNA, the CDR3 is TGTGCCTACGGCCTTGGGGCCCCTTTGGAAGCTTTCTTT.

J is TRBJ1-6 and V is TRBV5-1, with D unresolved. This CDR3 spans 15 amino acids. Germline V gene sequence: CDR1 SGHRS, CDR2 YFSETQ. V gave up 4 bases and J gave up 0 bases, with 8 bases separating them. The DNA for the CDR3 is TGCGCCAGCAGCCAAGACTTCTCCTATAATTCACCCCTCCACTTT. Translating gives CASSQDFSYNSPLHF.

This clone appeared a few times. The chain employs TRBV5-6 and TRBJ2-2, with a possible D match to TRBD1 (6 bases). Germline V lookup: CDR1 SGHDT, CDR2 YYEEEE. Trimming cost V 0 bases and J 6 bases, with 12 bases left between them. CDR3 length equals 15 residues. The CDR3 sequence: CASSLAADRSGELFF. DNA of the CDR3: TGTGCCAGCAGCTTGGCTGCGGACAGATCCGGGGAGCTGTTTTTT. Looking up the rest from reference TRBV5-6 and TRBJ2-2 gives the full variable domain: DAGVTQSPTHLIKTRGQQVTLRCSPKSGHDTVSWYQQALGQGPQFIFQYYEEEERQRGNFPDRFSGHQFPNYSSELNVNALLLGDSALYLCASSLAADRSGELFFGEGSRLTVL.

CDR3 in amino acids: CASSQVMGAVNGYTF. The CDR3 bases are TGTGCCAGCAGCCAAGTGATGGGAGCGGTGAATGGCTACACCTTC. The chain recombines TRBV14 with TRBJ1-2; D unclear. The germline V gene has CDR1 SGHDN and CDR2 FVKESK. CDR3 length: 15 residues. With 1 base removed from V and 6 bases from J, the gap between germline ends came to 15 bases.

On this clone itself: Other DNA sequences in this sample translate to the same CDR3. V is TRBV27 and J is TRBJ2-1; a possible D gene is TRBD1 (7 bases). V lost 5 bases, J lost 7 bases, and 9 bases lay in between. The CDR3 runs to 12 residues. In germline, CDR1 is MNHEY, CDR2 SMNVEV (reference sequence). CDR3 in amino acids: CASSPGGNEQFF. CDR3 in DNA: TGTGCCAGCAGTCCAGGGGGGAATGAGCAGTTCTTC.